This T cell receptor (beta chain) was identified during a study of cytomegalovirus exposure and HLA in healthy donors. CDR3 length: 15 residues. With V trimmed by 6 bases and J by 2 bases, 10 bases remained unmatched. Germline V gene lookup returns CDR1 SGHKS and CDR2 YYEKEE (reference sequence). 60 Vbeta and 13 Jbeta primers were used in PCR. The table came from immunoSEQ multiplex PCR; TCRdb's copy has only in-frame clones and leaves some out. The profile shows 180,000 or so clones, roughly 79% of them singletons. The sequence came from a woman in her 30s in good health and CMV-seropositive. The sequencing input was PBMCs. The gene calls are TRBV5-5 and TRBJ1-1; TRBD1 matches 7 bases. CDR3 amino acids: CASNRMGQTNTEAFF. The CDR3 DNA sequence: TGTGCCAGCAACCGTATGGGACAGACTAACACTGAAGCTTTCTTT.